The rows below give T cell receptor beta chains drawn from one sample of a study of blood T cell repertoires in COVID-19. Sequencing used immunoSEQ multiplex PCR; TCRdb keeps in-frame clones, though not all of them. There are about 24,000 clones in the sample; about nine tenths occur only once, and 25% lies in the top ten. Sequencing was done on a sample of peripheral blood. The receptor set was obtained from a human donor with active COVID-19. The donor label of this sample is uncertain. Both conserved end residues are part of each CDR3. The D gene is left open where the match is weak. A row's size may be missing; if present it is once, few, many or a size class.

v_call,j_call,d_call,clone_size,cdr3_aa,cdr3_nt
TRBV2,TRBJ1-1,NA,NA,CASSPTGGVNTEAFF,TGTGCCAGCAGTCCCACCGGAGGAGTTAACACTGAAGCTTTCTTT
TRBV7-3,TRBJ1-3,NA,NA,CASSLTSGNTIYF,TGTGCCAGCAGCTTAACAAGCGGAAACACCATATATTTT
TRBV18,TRBJ2-7,TRBD2,NA,CASSQTSGSLGEQYF,TGTGCCAGCTCACAAACTAGCGGGAGTCTAGGGGAGCAGTACTTC
TRBV2,TRBJ2-2,NA,NA,CASNLGTTGELFF,TGTGCCAGCAACCTAGGGACTACCGGGGAGCTGTTTTTT
TRBV5-6,TRBJ2-7,TRBD1,NA,CASSRDRGASYEQYF,TGTGCCAGCAGTCGGGACAGGGGGGCCTCCTACGAGCAGTACTTC
TRBV24-1,TRBJ1-1,TRBD1,NA,CATSQGGSTEAFF,TGTGCCACCAGTCAGGGGGGAAGCACTGAAGCTTTCTTT
TRBV10-2,TRBJ2-3,TRBD2,NA,CASRWGESSGGRDTQYF,TGCGCCAGCAGGTGGGGGGAGTCTAGCGGGGGACGGGATACGCAGTATTTT
TRBV28,TRBJ2-5,NA,NA,CASSGLLGHQETQYF,TGTGCCAGCAGTGGACTGCTCGGACACCAAGAGACCCAGTACTTC
TRBV4-1,TRBJ1-5,TRBD1,NA,CASSRGDSNQPQHF,TGCGCCAGCAGCCGCGGGGACAGTAATCAGCCCCAGCATTTT
TRBV29-1,TRBJ2-1,NA,NA,CSVVVSSYNEQFF,TGCAGCGTCGTTGTGAGCTCCTACAATGAGCAGTTCTTC
TRBV7-3,TRBJ2-7,TRBD1,NA,CASSLTGTGTYEQYF,TGTGCCAGCAGTTTAACTGGGACAGGGACCTACGAGCAGTACTTC
TRBV6-2/TRBV6-3,TRBJ2-1,TRBD2,NA,CASSYPSGRRDEQFF,TGTGCCAGCAGTTACCCTAGCGGGAGAAGGGATGAGCAGTTCTTC
TRBV5-4,TRBJ2-2,NA,NA,CASSPGPGDTGELFF,TGTGCCAGCAGCCCCGGGCCAGGGGACACCGGGGAGCTGTTTTTT
TRBV5-7,TRBJ1-1,NA,NA,CASSLVMGAGDGLGEAFF,TGTGCCAGCAGCTTGGTGATGGGGGCAGGGGATGGGTTAGGTGAAGCTTTCTTT
TRBV29-1,TRBJ2-7,TRBD2,NA,CSVIPGLAGDEQYF,TGCAGCGTGATCCCGGGACTAGCAGGCGACGAGCAGTACTTC
TRBV11-2,TRBJ2-1,NA,NA,CASSVGLNNEQFF,TGTGCCAGCAGCGTGGGACTCAACAATGAGCAGTTCTTC
TRBV5-3,TRBJ2-3,TRBD2,NA,CARSFGLAGTTDTQYF,TGTGCCAGAAGCTTCGGACTAGCGGGAACCACAGATACGCAGTATTTT
TRBV6-5,TRBJ2-2,NA,NA,CASRRGQTGELFF,TGTGCCAGCAGGCGGGGTCAGACCGGGGAGCTGTTTTTT
TRBV5-8,TRBJ2-7,TRBD1,NA,CASSPGQGKIAYEQYF,TGTGCCAGCAGCCCAGGACAGGGGAAGATTGCCTACGAGCAGTACTTC
TRBV28,TRBJ1-5,NA,NA,CASTQGSNQPQHF,TGTGCCAGCACGCAGGGGAGCAATCAGCCCCAGCATTTT
TRBV25-1,TRBJ1-2,NA,NA,CASSEPGTTYGYTF,TGTGCCAGCAGTGAGCCGGGAACCACCTATGGCTACACCTTC
TRBV5-4,TRBJ2-1,NA,NA,CASSPSAGYNEQFF,TGTGCCAGCAGCCCCTCCGCAGGATACAATGAGCAGTTCTTC
TRBV7-9,TRBJ2-2,NA,once,CASSQAGGQGRTGELFF,TGTGCCAGCAGCCAAGCTGGCGGGCAGGGGCGAACCGGGGAGCTGTTTTTT
TRBV12-3/TRBV12-4,TRBJ1-1,NA,NA,CASSTLTGTEAFF,TGTGCCAGCAGTACTCTCACAGGGACTGAAGCTTTCTTT
TRBV18,TRBJ2-7,NA,NA,CASSPLLSNYEQYF,TGTGCCAGCTCACCATTACTCTCCAACTACGAGCAGTACTTC
TRBV4-1,TRBJ2-7,NA,once,CASSQEHGADSYEQYF,TGCGCCAGCAGCCAAGAACACGGCGCGGACAGCTACGAGCAGTACTTC
TRBV10-3,TRBJ2-3,TRBD2,NA,CAISEVAGYGDTQYF,TGTGCCATCAGTGAGGTAGCGGGGTATGGAGATACGCAGTATTTT
TRBV2,TRBJ2-7,NA,NA,CASISVPYEQYF,TGTGCCAGCATTAGCGTACCTTACGAGCAGTACTTC
TRBV5-5,TRBJ1-1,TRBD1,NA,CASSVAGQGARGRTEAFF,TGTGCCAGCAGCGTGGCGGGGCAGGGGGCAAGAGGACGCACTGAAGCTTTCTTT
TRBV7-9,TRBJ2-7,NA,NA,CASSLGGTEYEQYF,TGTGCCAGCAGCTTAGGGGGGACTGAATACGAGCAGTACTTC
TRBV7-7,TRBJ2-1,TRBD2,NA,CASSLGGTAGGLNEQFF,TGTGCTAGCAGCTTAGGAGGGACAGCGGGAGGTCTTAATGAGCAGTTCTTC
TRBV28,TRBJ2-7,NA,medium-sized,CASSPGRRGARAYEQYF,TGTGCCAGCAGCCCCGGGCGCCGGGGGGCGAGGGCCTACGAGCAGTACTTC
TRBV2,TRBJ2-3,NA,few,CASSERLTDTQYF,TGTGCCAGCAGTGAGCGGCTAACAGATACGCAGTATTTT
TRBV27,TRBJ1-6,TRBD1,NA,CASSGTGGANSPLHF,TGTGCCAGCAGTGGCACAGGGGGCGCAAATTCACCCCTCCACTTT
TRBV28,TRBJ2-1,NA,NA,CASSFQGTSYNEQFF,TGTGCCAGCAGTTTCCAGGGAACGTCCTACAATGAGCAGTTCTTC
TRBV6-6,TRBJ2-7,TRBD2,NA,CASSLGTSGTYEQYF,TGTGCCAGCAGTCTTGGGACTAGCGGGACCTACGAGCAGTACTTC
TRBV9,TRBJ2-1,TRBD2,NA,CASSGSGNEQFF,TGTGCCAGCAGCGGTAGCGGGAATGAGCAGTTCTTC
TRBV9,TRBJ2-2,NA,NA,CASSVGQGHGGELFF,TGTGCCAGCAGCGTTGGCCAGGGGCACGGCGGGGAGCTGTTTTTT
TRBV11-3,TRBJ2-7,NA,NA,CASSLDRRGTASYEQYF,TGTGCCAGCAGCTTAGATAGGCGCGGGACAGCCAGCTACGAGCAGTACTTC
TRBV5-4,TRBJ2-7,TRBD2,NA,CASSSSGRGTYEQYF,TGTGCCAGCAGCTCGTCGGGGCGGGGGACCTACGAGCAGTACTTC
TRBV28,TRBJ1-2,NA,NA,CASSFNWGGDGYTF,TGTGCCAGCAGTTTTAATTGGGGGGGGGATGGCTACACCTTC
TRBV5-1,TRBJ2-3,NA,NA,CASSLEGIGDTQYF,TGCGCCAGCAGCTTGGAGGGGATCGGTGATACGCAGTATTTT
TRBV9,TRBJ2-2,TRBD2,NA,CASSIGTSGRRRNTGELFF,TGTGCCAGCAGCATCGGGACTAGCGGGAGGAGGAGAAACACCGGGGAGCTGTTTTTT
TRBV30,TRBJ1-1,TRBD1,NA,CAWSLGTGAVIAFF,TGTGCCTGGAGCCTCGGGACAGGGGCGGTAATAGCTTTCTTT
TRBV3-1/TRBV3-2,TRBJ1-2,TRBD1,NA,CASSLKPWQGGRNYGYTF,TGTGCCAGCAGCCTTAAACCGTGGCAGGGGGGACGGAACTATGGCTACACCTTC
TRBV19,TRBJ1-2,NA,NA,CASSITWDTNYGYTF,TGTGCCAGTAGTATAACCTGGGACACAAACTATGGCTACACCTTC
TRBV9,TRBJ1-6,NA,NA,CASSVASGPDSPLHF,TGTGCCAGCAGCGTAGCGTCAGGGCCAGATTCACCCCTCCACTTT